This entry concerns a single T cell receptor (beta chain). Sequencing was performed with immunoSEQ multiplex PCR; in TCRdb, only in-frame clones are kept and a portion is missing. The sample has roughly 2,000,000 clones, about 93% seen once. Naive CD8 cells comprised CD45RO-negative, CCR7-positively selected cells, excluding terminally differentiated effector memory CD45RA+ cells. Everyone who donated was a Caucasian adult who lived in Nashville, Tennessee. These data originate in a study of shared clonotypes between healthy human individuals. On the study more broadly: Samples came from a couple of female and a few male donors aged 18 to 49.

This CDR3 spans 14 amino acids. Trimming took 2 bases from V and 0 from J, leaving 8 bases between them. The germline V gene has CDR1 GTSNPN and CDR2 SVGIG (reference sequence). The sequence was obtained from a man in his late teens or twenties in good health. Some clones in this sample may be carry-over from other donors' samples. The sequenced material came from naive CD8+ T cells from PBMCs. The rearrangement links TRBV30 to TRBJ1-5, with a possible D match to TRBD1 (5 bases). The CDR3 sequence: CAWSKGDSNQPQHF. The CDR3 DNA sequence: TGTGCCTGGAGTAAAGGGGATAGCAATCAGCCCCAGCATTTT.